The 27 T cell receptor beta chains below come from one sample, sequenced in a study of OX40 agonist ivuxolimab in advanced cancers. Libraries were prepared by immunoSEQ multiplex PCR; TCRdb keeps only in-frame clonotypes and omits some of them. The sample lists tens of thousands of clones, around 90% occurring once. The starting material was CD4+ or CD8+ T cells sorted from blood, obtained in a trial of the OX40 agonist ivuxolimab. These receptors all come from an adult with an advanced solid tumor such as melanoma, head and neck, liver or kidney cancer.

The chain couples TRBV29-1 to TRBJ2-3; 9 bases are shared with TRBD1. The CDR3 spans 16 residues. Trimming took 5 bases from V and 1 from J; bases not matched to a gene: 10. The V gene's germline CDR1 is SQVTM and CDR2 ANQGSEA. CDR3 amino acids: CSVQQGRDRGTDTQYF. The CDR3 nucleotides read TGCAGCGTTCAACAGGGGCGGGACAGGGGCACAGATACGCAGTATTTT.

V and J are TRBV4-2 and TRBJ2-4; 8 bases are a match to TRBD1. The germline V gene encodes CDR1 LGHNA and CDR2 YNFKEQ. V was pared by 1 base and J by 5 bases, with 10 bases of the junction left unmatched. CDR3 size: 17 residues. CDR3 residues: CASSQGLLGTGENIQYF. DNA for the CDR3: TGTGCCAGCAGCCAAGGTCTTCTCGGGACAGGAGAAAACATTCAGTACTTC.

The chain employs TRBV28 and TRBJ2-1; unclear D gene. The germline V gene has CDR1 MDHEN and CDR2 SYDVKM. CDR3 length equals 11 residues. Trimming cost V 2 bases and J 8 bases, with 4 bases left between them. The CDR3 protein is CASSLRDEQFF. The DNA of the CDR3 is TGTGCCAGCAGTTTAAGGGATGAGCAGTTCTTC.

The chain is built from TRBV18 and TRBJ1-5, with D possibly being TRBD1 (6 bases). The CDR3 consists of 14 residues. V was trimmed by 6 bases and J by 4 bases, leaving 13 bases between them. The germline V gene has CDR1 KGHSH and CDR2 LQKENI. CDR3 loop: CASSVRDTNQPQHF. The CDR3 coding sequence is TGTGCCAGCTCGGTCCGGGACACTAATCAGCCCCAGCATTTT. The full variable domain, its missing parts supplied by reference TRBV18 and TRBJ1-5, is NAGVMQNPRHLVRRRGQEARLRCSPMKGHSHVYWYRQLPEEGLKFMVYLQKENIIDESGMPKERFSAEFPKEGPSILRIQQVVRGDSAAYFCASSVRDTNQPQHFGDGTRLSIL.

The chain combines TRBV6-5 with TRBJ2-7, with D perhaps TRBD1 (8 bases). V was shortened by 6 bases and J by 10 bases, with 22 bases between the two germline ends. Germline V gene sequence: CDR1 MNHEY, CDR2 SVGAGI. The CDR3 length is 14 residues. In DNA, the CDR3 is TGTGCCAGCAGGACAGGGGCAGCAGGGGGGGGTCAGTACTTC. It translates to CASRTGAAGGGQYF.

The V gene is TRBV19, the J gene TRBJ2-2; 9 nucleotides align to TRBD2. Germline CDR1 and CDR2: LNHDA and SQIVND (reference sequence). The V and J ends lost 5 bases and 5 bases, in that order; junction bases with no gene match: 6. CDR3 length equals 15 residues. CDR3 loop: CASSPSGRLTGELFF. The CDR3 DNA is TGTGCCAGTAGTCCGAGCGGGAGGCTGACCGGGGAGCTGTTTTTT.

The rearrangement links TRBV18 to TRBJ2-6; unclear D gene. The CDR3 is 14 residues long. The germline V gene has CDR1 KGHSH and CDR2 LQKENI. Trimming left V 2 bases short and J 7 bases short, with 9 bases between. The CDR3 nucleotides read TGTGCCAGCTCACCATCAGAGACAGCCAACGTCCTGACTTTC. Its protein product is CASSPSETANVLTF. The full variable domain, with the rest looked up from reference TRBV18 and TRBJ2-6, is NAGVMQNPRHLVRRRGQEARLRCSPMKGHSHVYWYRQLPEEGLKFMVYLQKENIIDESGMPKERFSAEFPKEGPSILRIQQVVRGDSAAYFCASSPSETANVLTFGAGSRLTVL.

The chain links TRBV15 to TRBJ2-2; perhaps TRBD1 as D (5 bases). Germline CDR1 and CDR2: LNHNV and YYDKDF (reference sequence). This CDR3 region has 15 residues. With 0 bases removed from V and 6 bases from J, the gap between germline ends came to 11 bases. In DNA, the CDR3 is TGTGCCACCAGCAGAGACGTCAGGGTAGCCGGGGAGCTGTTTTTT. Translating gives CATSRDVRVAGELFF.

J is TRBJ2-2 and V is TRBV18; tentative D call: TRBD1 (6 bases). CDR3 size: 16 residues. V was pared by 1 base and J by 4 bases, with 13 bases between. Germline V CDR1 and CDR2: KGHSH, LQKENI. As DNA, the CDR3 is TGTGCCAGCTCACCACTTCCAGGACAGCCCACCGGGGAGCTGTTTTTT. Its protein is CASSPLPGQPTGELFF.

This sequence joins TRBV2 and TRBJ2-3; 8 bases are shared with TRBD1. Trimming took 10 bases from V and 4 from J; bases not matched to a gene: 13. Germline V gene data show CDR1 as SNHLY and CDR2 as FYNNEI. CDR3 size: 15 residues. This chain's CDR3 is CANDQGARPPDTQYF. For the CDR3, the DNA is TGTGCCAACGATCAGGGGGCGAGGCCCCCAGATACGCAGTATTTT.

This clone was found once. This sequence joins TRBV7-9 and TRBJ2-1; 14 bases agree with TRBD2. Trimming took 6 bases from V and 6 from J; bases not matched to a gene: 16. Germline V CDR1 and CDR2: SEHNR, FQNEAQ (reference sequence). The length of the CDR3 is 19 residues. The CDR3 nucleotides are TGTGCCAGCAGTCCTAAACCGGGACTAGCGGGAGAGGGAGGCAATGAGCAGTTCTTC. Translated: CASSPKPGLAGEGGNEQFF. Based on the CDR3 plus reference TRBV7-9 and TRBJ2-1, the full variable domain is DTGVSQNPRHKITKRGQNVTFRCDPISEHNRLYWYRQTLGQGPEFLTYFQNEAQLEKSRLLSDRFSAERPKGSFSTLEIQRTEQGDSAMYLCASSPKPGLAGEGGNEQFFGPGTRLTVL.

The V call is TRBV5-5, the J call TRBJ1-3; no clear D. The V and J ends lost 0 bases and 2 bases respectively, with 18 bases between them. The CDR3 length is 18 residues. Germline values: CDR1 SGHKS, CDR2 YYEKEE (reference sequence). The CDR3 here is CASSLEEVIQRAGNTIYF. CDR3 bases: TGTGCCAGCAGCTTGGAGGAGGTAATTCAACGAGCTGGAAACACCATATATTTT.

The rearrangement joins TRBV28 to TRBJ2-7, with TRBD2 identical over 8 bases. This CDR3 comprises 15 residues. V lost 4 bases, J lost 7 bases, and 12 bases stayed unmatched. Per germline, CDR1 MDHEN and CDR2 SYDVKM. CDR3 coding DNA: TGTGCCAGCAGTTCGCCGGGAGGGGGGATTTGGGAGCAGTACTTC. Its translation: CASSSPGGGIWEQYF.

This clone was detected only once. The CDR3 DNA sequence: TGTGCCAGCAGTGAGGGTCCGTTTATAACAGATACGCAGTATTTT. Translated: CASSEGPFITDTQYF. V usage is TRBV28 and J usage is TRBJ2-3; maybe TRBD2 (5 bases). Trimming left V 5 bases short and J 3 bases short, with 15 bases between. CDR3 length: 15 residues. Germline CDR1 and CDR2: MDHEN and SYDVKM.

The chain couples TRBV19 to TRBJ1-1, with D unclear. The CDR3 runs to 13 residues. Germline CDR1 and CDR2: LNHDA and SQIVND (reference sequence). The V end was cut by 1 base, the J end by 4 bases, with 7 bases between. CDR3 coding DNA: TGTGCCAGTAGTATAGCTGGGCCCACTGAAGCTTTCTTT. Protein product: CASSIAGPTEAFF.

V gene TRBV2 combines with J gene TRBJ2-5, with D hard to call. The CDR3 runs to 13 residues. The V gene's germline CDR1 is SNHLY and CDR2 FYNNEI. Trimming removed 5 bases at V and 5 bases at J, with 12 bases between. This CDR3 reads CASSKRIGETQYF. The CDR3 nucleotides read TGTGCCAGCAGTAAGAGGATTGGGGAGACCCAGTACTTC.

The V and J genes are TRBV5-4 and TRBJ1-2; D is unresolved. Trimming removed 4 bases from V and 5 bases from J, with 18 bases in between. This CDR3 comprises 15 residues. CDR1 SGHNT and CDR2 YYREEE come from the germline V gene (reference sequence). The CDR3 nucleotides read TGTGCCAGCAGCCCTAACAGACAAAGAGGGTATGGCTACACCTTC. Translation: CASSPNRQRGYGYTF. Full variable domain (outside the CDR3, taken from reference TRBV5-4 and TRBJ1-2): ETGVTQSPTHLIKTRGQQVTLRCSSQSGHNTVSWYQQALGQGPQFIFQYYREEENGRGNFPPRFSGLQFPNYSSELNVNALELDDSALYLCASSPNRQRGYGYTFGSGTRLTVV.

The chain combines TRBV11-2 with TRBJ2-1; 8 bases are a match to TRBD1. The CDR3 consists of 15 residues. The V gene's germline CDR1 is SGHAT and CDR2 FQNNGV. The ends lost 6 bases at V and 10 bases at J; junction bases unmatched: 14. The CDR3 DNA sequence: TGTGCCAGCAGTACTGACAGGGGTCAGACCCCGGAGCAGTTCTTC. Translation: CASSTDRGQTPEQFF.

The CDR3 is CASNRGGNGNQPQHF. CDR3 nucleotide sequence: TGTGCCAGTAATCGCGGGGGAAACGGCAATCAGCCCCAGCATTTT. The rearrangement joins TRBV19 to TRBJ1-5, with D perhaps TRBD1 (5 bases). The CDR3 extends over 15 amino acids. In germline, CDR1 is LNHDA, CDR2 SQIVND (reference sequence). V was shortened by 7 bases and J by 2 bases, with 15 bases between the two germline ends.

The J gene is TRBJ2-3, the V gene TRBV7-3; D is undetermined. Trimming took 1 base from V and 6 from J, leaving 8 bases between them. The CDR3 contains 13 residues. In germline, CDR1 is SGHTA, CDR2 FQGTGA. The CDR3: CASSLNVVDTQYF. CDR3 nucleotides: TGTGCCAGCAGCTTAAACGTCGTGGATACGCAGTATTTT.

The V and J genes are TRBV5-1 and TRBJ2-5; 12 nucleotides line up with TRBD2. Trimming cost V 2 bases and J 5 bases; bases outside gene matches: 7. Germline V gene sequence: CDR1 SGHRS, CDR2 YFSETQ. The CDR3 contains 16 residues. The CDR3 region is CASSLRPTSGRETQYF. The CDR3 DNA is TGCGCCAGCAGCTTACGTCCTACTAGCGGGAGGGAGACCCAGTACTTC. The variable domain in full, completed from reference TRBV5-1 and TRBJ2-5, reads KAGVTQTPRYLIKTRGQQVTLSCSPISGHRSVSWYQQTPGQGLQFLFEYFSETQRNKGNFPGRFSGRQFSNSRSEMNVSTLELGDSALYLCASSLRPTSGRETQYFGPGTRLLVL.

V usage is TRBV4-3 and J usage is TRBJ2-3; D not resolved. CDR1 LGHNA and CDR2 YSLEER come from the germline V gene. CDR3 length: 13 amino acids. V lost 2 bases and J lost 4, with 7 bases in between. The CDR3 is CASSQSGADTQYF. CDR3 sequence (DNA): TGCGCCAGCAGCCAATCCGGTGCAGATACGCAGTATTTT.

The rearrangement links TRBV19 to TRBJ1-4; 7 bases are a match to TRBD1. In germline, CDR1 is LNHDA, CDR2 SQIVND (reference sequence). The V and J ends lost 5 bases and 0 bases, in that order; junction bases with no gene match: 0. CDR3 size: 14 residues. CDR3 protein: CASSGTATNEKLFF. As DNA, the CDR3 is TGTGCCAGTAGTGGGACAGCAACTAATGAAAAACTGTTTTTT.

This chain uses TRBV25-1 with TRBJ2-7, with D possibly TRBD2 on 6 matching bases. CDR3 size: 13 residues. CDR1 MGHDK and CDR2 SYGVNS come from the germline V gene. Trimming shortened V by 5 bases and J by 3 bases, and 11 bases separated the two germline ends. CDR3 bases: TGTGCCAGCAGTTCACTAGCTATCTACGAGCAGTACTTC. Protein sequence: CASSSLAIYEQYF.

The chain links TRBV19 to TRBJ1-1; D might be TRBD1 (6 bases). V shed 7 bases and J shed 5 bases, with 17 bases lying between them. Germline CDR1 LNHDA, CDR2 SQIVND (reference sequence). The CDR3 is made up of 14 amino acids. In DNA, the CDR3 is TGTGCCAGTACCAGAGGGGGGACTTCTACTGAAGCTTTCTTT. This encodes CASTRGGTSTEAFF.

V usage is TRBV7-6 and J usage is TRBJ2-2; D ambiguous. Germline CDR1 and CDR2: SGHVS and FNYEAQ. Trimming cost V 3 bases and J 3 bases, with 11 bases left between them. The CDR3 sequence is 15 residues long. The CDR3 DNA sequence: TGTGCCAGCAGCTTGAGGATTGTTGACACCGGGGAGCTGTTTTTT. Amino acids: CASSLRIVDTGELFF.

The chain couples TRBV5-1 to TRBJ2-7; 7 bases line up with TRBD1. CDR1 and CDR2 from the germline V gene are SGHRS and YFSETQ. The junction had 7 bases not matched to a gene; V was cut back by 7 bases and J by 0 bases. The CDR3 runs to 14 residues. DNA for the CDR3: TGCGCCAGCCGAAGGGACAGCACCTCCTACGAGCAGTACTTC. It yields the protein CASRRDSTSYEQYF.